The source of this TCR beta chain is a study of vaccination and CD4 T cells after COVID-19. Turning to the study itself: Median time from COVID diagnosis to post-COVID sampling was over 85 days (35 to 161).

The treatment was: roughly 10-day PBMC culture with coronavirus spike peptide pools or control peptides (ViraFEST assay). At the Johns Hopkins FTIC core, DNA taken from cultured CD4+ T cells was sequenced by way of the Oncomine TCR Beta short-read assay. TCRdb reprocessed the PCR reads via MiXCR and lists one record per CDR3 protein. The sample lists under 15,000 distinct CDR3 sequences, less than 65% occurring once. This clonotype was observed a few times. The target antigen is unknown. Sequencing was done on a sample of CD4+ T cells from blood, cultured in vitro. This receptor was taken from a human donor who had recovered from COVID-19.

The CDR3 DNA sequence: TGTGCCAGCAGCTACCTCGGCGGTGACAGGAAGGCTTTCTTT. It encodes CASSYLGGDRKAFF. This rearrangement joins TRBV7-6 to TRBJ1-1, with a possible D match to TRBD1 (6 bases). V was shortened by 4 bases and J by 11 bases, with 20 bases between the two germline ends. The CDR3 sequence is 14 residues long. Germline values: CDR1 SGHVS, CDR2 FNYEAQ. Looking up the rest from reference TRBV7-6 and TRBJ1-1 gives the full variable domain: GAGVSQSPRYKVTKRGQDVALRCDPISGHVSLYWYRQALGQGPEFLTYFNYEAQQDKSGLPNDRFSAERPEGSISTLTIQRTEQRDSAMYRCASSYLGGDRKAFFGQGTRLTVV.